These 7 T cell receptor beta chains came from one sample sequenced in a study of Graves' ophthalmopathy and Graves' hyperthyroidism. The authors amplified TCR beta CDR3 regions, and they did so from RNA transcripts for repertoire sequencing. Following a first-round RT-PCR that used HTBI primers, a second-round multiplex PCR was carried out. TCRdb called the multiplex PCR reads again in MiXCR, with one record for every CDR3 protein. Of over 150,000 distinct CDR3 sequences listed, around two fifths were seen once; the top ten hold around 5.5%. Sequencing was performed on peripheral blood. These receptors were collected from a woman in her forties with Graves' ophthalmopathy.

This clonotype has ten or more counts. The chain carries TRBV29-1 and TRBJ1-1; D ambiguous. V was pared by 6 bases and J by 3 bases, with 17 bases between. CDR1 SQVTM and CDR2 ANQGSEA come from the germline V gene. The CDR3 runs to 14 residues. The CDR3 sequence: CSVKITGIHTEAFF. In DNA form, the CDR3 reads TGCAGCGTAAAGATAACCGGCATCCACACTGAAGCTTTCTTT.

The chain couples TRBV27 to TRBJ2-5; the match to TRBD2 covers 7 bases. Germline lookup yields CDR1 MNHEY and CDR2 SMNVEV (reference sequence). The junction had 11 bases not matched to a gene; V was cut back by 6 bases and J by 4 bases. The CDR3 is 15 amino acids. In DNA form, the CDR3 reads TGTGCCAGCAGCTTACGAAGACTAGCCCCAGAGACCCAGTACTTC. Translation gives CASSLRRLAPETQYF.

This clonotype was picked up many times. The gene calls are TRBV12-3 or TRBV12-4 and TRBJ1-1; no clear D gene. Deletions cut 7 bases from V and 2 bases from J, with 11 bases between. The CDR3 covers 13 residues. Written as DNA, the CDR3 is TGTGCCAGCACCCCGACGCTTAACACTGAAGCTTTCTTT. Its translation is CASTPTLNTEAFF.

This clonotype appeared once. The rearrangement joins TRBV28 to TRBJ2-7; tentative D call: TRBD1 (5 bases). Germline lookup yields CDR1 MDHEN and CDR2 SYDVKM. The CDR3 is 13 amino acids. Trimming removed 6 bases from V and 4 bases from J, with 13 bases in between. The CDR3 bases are TGTGCCAGCAGCCAAGGGGTCGGTTACGAGCAGTACTTC. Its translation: CASSQGVGYEQYF.

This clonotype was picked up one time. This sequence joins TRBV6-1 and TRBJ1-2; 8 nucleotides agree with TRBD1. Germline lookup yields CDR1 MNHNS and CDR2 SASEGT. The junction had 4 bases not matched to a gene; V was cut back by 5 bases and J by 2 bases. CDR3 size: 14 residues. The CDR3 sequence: CASSRDRSNYGYTF. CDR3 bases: TGTGCCAGCAGTAGGGACAGGTCGAACTATGGCTACACCTTC.

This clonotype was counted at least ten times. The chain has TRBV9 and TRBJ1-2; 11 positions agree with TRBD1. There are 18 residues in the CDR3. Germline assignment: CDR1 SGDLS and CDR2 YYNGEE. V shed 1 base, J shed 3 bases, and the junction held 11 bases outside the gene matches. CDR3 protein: CASSVRPFTGQGDYGYTF. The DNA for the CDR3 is TGTGCCAGCAGCGTACGTCCTTTTACGGGACAGGGGGACTATGGCTACACCTTC.

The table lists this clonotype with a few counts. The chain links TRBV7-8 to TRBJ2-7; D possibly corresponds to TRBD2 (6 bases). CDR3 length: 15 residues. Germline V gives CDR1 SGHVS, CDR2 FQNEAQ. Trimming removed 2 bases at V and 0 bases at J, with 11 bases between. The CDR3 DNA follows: TGTGCCAGCAGCTTATTTTCCGGGAGCTCCTACGAGCAGTACTTC. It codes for CASSLFSGSSYEQYF.